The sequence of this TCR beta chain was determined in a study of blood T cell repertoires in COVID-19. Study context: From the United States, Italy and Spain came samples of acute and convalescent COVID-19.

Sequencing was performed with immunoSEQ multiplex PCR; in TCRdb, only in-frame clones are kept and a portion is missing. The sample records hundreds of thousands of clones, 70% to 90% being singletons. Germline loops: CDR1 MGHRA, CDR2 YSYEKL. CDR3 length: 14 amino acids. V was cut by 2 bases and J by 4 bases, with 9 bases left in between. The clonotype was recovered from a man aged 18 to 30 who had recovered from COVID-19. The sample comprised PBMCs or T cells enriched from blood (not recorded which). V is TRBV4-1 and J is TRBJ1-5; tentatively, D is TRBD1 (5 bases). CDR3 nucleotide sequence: TGCGCCAGCAGCCAACCTGACAGTAATCAGCCCCAGCATTTT. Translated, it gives CASSQPDSNQPQHF.